This T cell receptor (beta chain) was documented in a study of PD-L1 blockade in urothelial cancer. About the study: Dosed intravenously at 1,200 mg every 3 weeks, atezolizumab was initiated by patients around 2014. Median T cell yield per blood sample was 110,000 to 150,000 cells.

This clone was detected once. What went into each PCR as a spike was synthetic TCR analog templates. Profiled with immunoSEQ multiplex PCR; TCRdb holds only in-frame clones, not every one. Counted here are about 30,000 clones, 79% occurring once; the ten biggest clones make up around 3.3%. V lost 7 bases and J lost 0, with 3 bases in between. The germline gives CDR1 SEHNR, CDR2 FQNEAQ (reference sequence). This CDR3 contains 11 residues. Time point: peripheral blood 6 weeks after treatment start. Patients' urothelial carcinoma was locally advanced or metastatic. The source material was PBMCs, sampled around atezolizumab (anti-PD-L1) treatment. The chain is built from TRBV7-9 and TRBJ2-5; D is ambiguous. The sequence came from a man between 65 and 80 years old with urothelial cancer. The CDR3 spells CASTNQETQYF. The CDR3 coding sequence is TGTGCCAGCACTAACCAAGAGACCCAGTACTTC.